Shown below are 23 T cell receptor beta chains from a single sample sequenced in a study of shared clonotypes between healthy human individuals. Repertoires were generated with immunoSEQ multiplex PCR, while TCRdb's copy carries only in-frame clones and drops some. The repertoire holds fewer than 400,000 clones, with 74% as singletons. Sequenced material: memory CD4+ T cells sorted from blood. This sample's subset: CD45RA-negative fraction. The receptors here all came from a young man in good health.

The chain is built from TRBV18 and TRBJ2-7; 7 bases are a match to TRBD1. CDR3 length: 14 amino acids. Germline trimming cut 2 bases from V and 5 bases from J; bases unmatched to any gene: 6. Looked up from germline, CDR1 is KGHSH and CDR2 is LQKENI. In DNA form, the CDR3 reads TGTGCCAGCTCACCAAGGACAGGTGCGCACGAGCAGTACTTC. Amino acid sequence: CASSPRTGAHEQYF.

The chain carries TRBV10-1 and TRBJ2-5; perhaps TRBD2 as D (5 bases). Trimming shortened V by 0 bases and J by 1 base, and 6 bases separated the two germline ends. CDR3 length: 14 amino acids. Germline CDR1 WNHNN, CDR2 SYGVQD (reference sequence). The CDR3 region is CASSESRAQETQYF. The DNA of the CDR3 is TGCGCCAGCAGTGAGTCGAGGGCCCAAGAGACCCAGTACTTC.

The rearrangement links TRBV19 to TRBJ2-1; 11 bases match TRBD1. The V segment lost 6 bases and the J segment 4 bases; nucleotides outside the gene matches: 5. Germline V gene data show CDR1 as LNHDA and CDR2 as SQIVND (reference sequence). The CDR3 consists of 15 residues. The CDR3 sequence: CASRNRDRGYNEQFF. The CDR3, as DNA: TGTGCCAGTAGAAACCGGGACAGGGGGTACAATGAGCAGTTCTTC.

The chain employs TRBV2 and TRBJ2-3; a possible D gene is TRBD1 (5 bases). The CDR3 runs to 13 residues. CDR1 is SNHLY and CDR2 is FYNNEI in the germline V gene. Trimming left V 7 bases short and J 1 base short, with 9 bases between. CDR3 amino acids: CASNLQGTDTQYF. The CDR3 DNA reads as TGTGCCAGCAACCTACAGGGCACAGATACGCAGTATTTT.

The genes are TRBV28 and TRBJ1-1; unclear D gene. Germline assignment: CDR1 MDHEN and CDR2 SYDVKM. The ends were cut back, 7 bases at V and 3 bases at J, with 6 bases in the middle. The CDR3 runs to 11 residues. The CDR3 loop reads CASILHTEAFF. The CDR3 DNA is TGTGCCAGCATCCTCCACACTGAAGCTTTCTTT.

V usage is TRBV25-1 and J usage is TRBJ1-3; D gene unclear. The germline V and J ends were trimmed by 3 bases and 7 bases, with 16 bases remaining between them. Germline CDR1 reads MGHDK; CDR2 reads SYGVNS. The CDR3 consists of 15 residues. The CDR3 coding sequence is TGTGCCAGCAGTGATCGCGGTCAAGGTCTCAACACCATATATTTT. This encodes CASSDRGQGLNTIYF.

Remarks on this clone: Additional DNA sequences in this sample encode the identical CDR3. The rearrangement uses TRBV6-1 and TRBJ2-3; D is perhaps TRBD1 (5 bases). V was pared by 3 bases and J by 2 bases, with 12 bases between. This CDR3 contains 15 residues. From germline, CDR1 is MNHNS and CDR2 SASEGT. CDR3 loop: CASSDPGRVTDTQYF. CDR3 nucleotide sequence: TGTGCCAGCAGTGATCCAGGGCGAGTCACAGATACGCAGTATTTT.

The J gene is TRBJ2-5, the V gene TRBV11-2; 9 bases align to TRBD1. J lost 4 bases, V lost 5 bases, and 11 bases had no gene match. The CDR3 covers 16 residues. Germline CDR1 and CDR2: SGHAT and FQNNGV. CDR3 sequence (DNA): TGTGCCAGCAGCCCTCTGGACGGGACAGGGACAGAGACCCAGTACTTC. This sequence encodes CASSPLDGTGTETQYF. Full variable domain (outside the CDR3, taken from reference TRBV11-2 and TRBJ2-5): EAGVAQSPRYKIIEKRQSVAFWCNPISGHATLYWYQQILGQGPKLLIQFQNNGVVDDSQLPKDRFSAERLKGVDSTLKIQPAKLEDSAVYLCASSPLDGTGTETQYFGPGTRLLVL.

This clone was seen repeatedly, ten times or more. The V gene is TRBV6-1, the J gene TRBJ2-1; 10 bases line up with TRBD2. This CDR3 contains 13 residues. V was pared by 8 bases and J by 10 bases, with 8 bases of the junction left unmatched. CDR1 and CDR2 from the germline V gene are MNHNS and SASEGT. The CDR3 loop reads CASGLAGANEQFF. CDR3 coding DNA: TGTGCCAGCGGGCTAGCGGGGGCGAACGAGCAGTTCTTC.

The J gene is TRBJ2-2, the V gene TRBV15; D is unclear. The germline V gene has CDR1 LNHNV and CDR2 YYDKDF (reference sequence). This CDR3 region has 17 residues. V dropped 0 bases and J dropped 1 base, with 12 bases sitting between them. The CDR3 DNA reads TGTGCCACCAGCAGAGATTTACGGCCACTGAACACCGGGGAGCTGTTTTTT. As protein: CATSRDLRPLNTGELFF.

This clone was recorded once. This chain uses TRBV5-4 with TRBJ2-5, with TRBD2 identical over 9 bases. V dropped 0 bases and J dropped 6; count of bases not matched to a gene: 12. Per the germline V gene, CDR1 is SGHNT and CDR2 is YYREEE (reference sequence). The CDR3 sequence is 17 residues long. DNA for the CDR3: TGTGCCAGCAGCTTGGGAGGACTAGCGAGAACGGTAAAGACCCAGTACTTC. As protein: CASSLGGLARTVKTQYF.

This clone was recorded a few times. The V call is TRBV7-2, the J call TRBJ2-1, with TRBD2 identical over 14 bases. Per the germline V gene, CDR1 is SGHTA and CDR2 is FQGNSA. V shed 10 bases and J 8 bases; nucleotides not matched to a gene: 10. This CDR3 comprises 15 residues. The chain's CDR3 is CATGRRLAGGHEQFF. CDR3 DNA: TGTGCCACGGGTCGACGACTAGCGGGAGGGCATGAGCAGTTCTTC.

The chain has TRBV25-1 and TRBJ2-7, with D possibly TRBD2 on 6 matching bases. Germline CDR1 is MGHDK and CDR2 is SYGVNS. The CDR3 extends over 13 amino acids. V was shortened by 0 bases and J by 6 bases, with 9 bases between the two germline ends. The CDR3 protein is CASSEYGTFEQYF. The CDR3 DNA reads as TGTGCCAGCAGTGAATATGGGACTTTCGAGCAGTACTTC.

The chain is built from TRBV2 and TRBJ2-1, with a weak D call TRBD2 (6 bases). Germline CDR1 and CDR2: SNHLY and FYNNEI. The V end lost 4 bases, the J end lost 5 bases, and 18 bases lay between the germline ends. This CDR3 is built from 16 residues. In nucleotides, the CDR3 is TGTGCCAGCAGTGCGGAGGGGACGAATACCCACAATGAGCAGTTCTTC. The encoded protein is CASSAEGTNTHNEQFF.

V usage is TRBV5-6 and J usage is TRBJ2-1; no clear D. This CDR3 region has 14 residues. The germline V and J ends were trimmed by 7 bases and 2 bases, with 13 bases remaining between them. CDR1 and CDR2 from the germline V gene are SGHDT and YYEEEE. The CDR3 region has the DNA TGTGCCAGCGATTCCTGGGGAACCTACAATGAGCAGTTCTTC. It is translated as CASDSWGTYNEQFF.

This clone was counted only a few times. This chain connects TRBV19 to TRBJ1-2, with a tentative D call TRBD1 (5 bases). Germline V gives CDR1 LNHDA, CDR2 SQIVND (reference sequence). This CDR3 is built from 14 residues. Trimming stripped 1 base from V and 6 bases from J, with 12 bases between. Here the CDR3 DNA reads TGTGCCAGTAGTATAGTCCGCCAGGGTCATGGCTACACCTTC. Translation: CASSIVRQGHGYTF.

Only a few counts were recorded for this clone. The chain has TRBV7-2 and TRBJ2-7; D perhaps matches TRBD2 (7 bases). The CDR3 is 13 residues long. The V gene lost 7 bases and the J gene lost 6 bases, with 16 bases spanning the gap. In germline, CDR1 is SGHTA, CDR2 FQGNSA. CDR3 protein: CASTPLGGAEQYF. The DNA of the CDR3 is TGTGCCAGCACGCCCTTAGGGGGGGCCGAGCAGTACTTC.

This clone was counted once. CDR3 nucleotides: TGTGCCAGCAGCGTAGACCCGGGGGCTGCTGGCTACACCTTC. It yields the protein CASSVDPGAAGYTF. This chain connects TRBV9 to TRBJ1-2; a possible D gene is TRBD1 (6 bases). Germline-derived CDR1 and CDR2 are SGDLS and YYNGEE. V was shortened by 0 bases and J by 7 bases, with 13 bases between the two germline ends. The CDR3 is 14 residues long.

The chain uses TRBV28 and TRBJ2-3; no reliable D call. V lost 6 bases to trimming and J lost 5 bases, with 12 bases between them. Germline V gene sequence: CDR1 MDHEN, CDR2 SYDVKM. The CDR3 runs to 13 residues. The CDR3 region is CASRNPRIDTQYF. The CDR3 nucleotides are TGTGCCAGCAGAAACCCCCGGATAGATACGCAGTATTTT.

The chain joins TRBV19 to TRBJ2-3, with a weak D call TRBD1 (6 bases). This CDR3 has 13 residues. Germline V gives CDR1 LNHDA, CDR2 SQIVND (reference sequence). V gave up 6 bases and J gave up 1 base, with 8 bases separating them. The CDR3 nucleotides read TGTGCCAGTAGGAACAGGGGCACAGATACGCAGTATTTT. This codes for CASRNRGTDTQYF.

The gene calls are TRBV10-2 and TRBJ1-5; D not certain. V lost 2 bases and J lost 5, with 7 bases in between. CDR1 is WSHSY and CDR2 is SAAADI in the germline V gene. This CDR3 contains 13 residues. The CDR3 region has the DNA TGCGCCAGCAGTGAGCACAGCTATCAGCCCCAGCATTTT. It specifies CASSEHSYQPQHF.

V and J are TRBV15 and TRBJ2-3, with a tentative D call TRBD2 (5 bases). CDR1 is LNHNV and CDR2 is YYDKDF in the germline V gene (reference sequence). The V end was cut by 0 bases, the J end by 10 bases, with 8 bases between. This CDR3 spans 12 amino acids. The CDR3 protein is CATSRDTEAQYF. The CDR3 coding sequence is TGTGCCACCAGCAGAGATACGGAGGCGCAGTATTTT.

Worth noting for this clone: The junction departs from germline at one end; a sequencing error may be responsible. V and J are TRBV2 and TRBJ2-5; D gene unclear. CDR3 length: 12 amino acids. The germline V gene has CDR1 SNHLY and CDR2 FYNNEI. The CDR3 DNA reads as TGTGCCAGCAGTGAAATTCTATCGCGGCGCGACTTC. Its translation: CASSEILSRRDF.